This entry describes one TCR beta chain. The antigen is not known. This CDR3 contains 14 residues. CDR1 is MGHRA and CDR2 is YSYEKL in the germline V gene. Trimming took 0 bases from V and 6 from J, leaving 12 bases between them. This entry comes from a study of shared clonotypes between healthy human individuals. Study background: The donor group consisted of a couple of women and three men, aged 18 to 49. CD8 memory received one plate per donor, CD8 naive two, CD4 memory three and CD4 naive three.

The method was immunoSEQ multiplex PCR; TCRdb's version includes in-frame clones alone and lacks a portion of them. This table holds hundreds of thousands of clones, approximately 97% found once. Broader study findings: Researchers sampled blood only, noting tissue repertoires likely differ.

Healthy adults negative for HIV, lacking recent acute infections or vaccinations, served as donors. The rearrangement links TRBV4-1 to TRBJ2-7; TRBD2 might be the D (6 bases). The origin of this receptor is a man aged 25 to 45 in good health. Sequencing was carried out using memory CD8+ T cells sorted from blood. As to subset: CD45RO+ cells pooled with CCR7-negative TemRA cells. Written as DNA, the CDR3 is TGCGCCAGCAGCCAAGACGGGGGTCGGCTCGAGCAGTACTTC. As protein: CASSQDGGRLEQYF.